This T cell receptor (beta chain) was recovered during a study of PD-1 blockade in mismatch repair-deficient tumors. Overall study: Patients had 12 mismatch repair-deficient cancer types, all previously treated and progressing.

General observations from the study: Tumor-resident clones, often absent from pretreatment blood, expanded after pembrolizumab and then contracted.

A word on this clone: Its specificity is unknown.

Only in-frame clones appear in the TCRdb table, and some are missing; sequencing was by immunoSEQ multiplex PCR. The sample has 15,000 to 20,000 clones, around 82% seen once. Mismatch repair deficiency was confirmed in all patients, by PCR or immunohistochemistry. This TCR was sampled from an adult with mismatch repair-deficient cancer. The sample here was PBMCs, taken before pembrolizumab treatment.

CDR3 bases: TGTGCCATCAGTGAGGACGGACGCTCCTACGAGCAGTACTTC. It encodes CAISEDGRSYEQYF. The chain is built from TRBV10-3 and TRBJ2-7; D gene unclear. This CDR3 has 14 residues. Trimming removed 2 bases from V and 0 bases from J, with 8 bases in between. In germline, CDR1 is ENHRY, CDR2 SYGVKD.